This T cell receptor (beta chain) was recorded in a study of CD8 T cells in ankylosing spondylitis. This clonotype has a count of ten or more. CDR3 length: 17 residues. CDR1 and CDR2 (germline): SGHVS, FQNEAQ. V was clipped by 5 bases and J by 4 bases; unmatched bases: 13. Via MiXCR, TCRdb re-called the 5' RACE reads, giving one row per CDR3 protein. The sample holds 130,000 or so distinct CDR3 sequences; 7% are singletons and the top ten take 9% to 15%. This receptor was taken from a male donor with ankylosing spondylitis or in good health (not recorded which). Sample: blood, either unsorted or a sorted T cell fraction (not recorded which). The J gene is TRBJ2-5, the V gene TRBV7-8; 10 nucleotides agree with TRBD2. For the CDR3, the DNA is TGTGCCAGCAGCCTCGGGACTAGCGAGATCATGCGAGAGACCCAGTACTTC. Amino acids: CASSLGTSEIMRETQYF.